The 10 T cell receptor beta chains below come from one sample, sequenced in a study of human T cells and chemical hapten exposure. Researchers extracted total RNA from unfractionated whole blood. Using its own MiXCR run on the 5' RACE reads, TCRdb lists one record per CDR3 protein. The sample includes some 78,000 distinct CDR3 sequences, about 8% seen only once; the top ten take under 3%. The receptors were gathered from a male donor in good health.

The chain carries TRBV7-9 and TRBJ1-2; D gene uncertain. V lost 7 bases and J lost 0, with 18 bases in between. CDR1 SEHNR and CDR2 FQNEAQ come from the germline V gene (reference sequence). CDR3 length: 16 residues. CDR3 bases: TGTGCCAGCACCTCCCAGGATGAGATAGCTAACTATGGCTACACCTTC. The encoded protein is CASTSQDEIANYGYTF. The whole variable domain, remainder taken from reference TRBV7-9 and TRBJ1-2, is DTGVSQNPRHKITKRGQNVTFRCDPISEHNRLYWYRQTLGQGPEFLTYFQNEAQLEKSRLLSDRFSAERPKGSFSTLEIQRTEQGDSAMYLCASTSQDEIANYGYTFGSGTRLTVV.

The chain carries TRBV27 and TRBJ2-7, with D uncertain. The CDR3 length is 16 residues. The V gene lost 3 bases and the J gene lost 3 bases, with 18 bases spanning the gap. Germline CDR1 reads MNHEY; CDR2 reads SMNVEV (reference sequence). The CDR3 sequence is CASSLTGQRLLYEQYF. The CDR3 bases are TGTGCCAGCAGTTTGACGGGTCAGCGCCTACTCTACGAGCAGTACTTC.

The CDR3 reads CASSQEWVTVSSGNTIYF. CDR3 nucleotide sequence: TGTGCCAGCAGCCAAGAGTGGGTCACAGTTTCCTCTGGAAACACCATATATTTT. This chain joins TRBV3-1 and TRBJ1-3; D gene unclear. Trimming took 0 bases from V and 0 from J, leaving 15 bases between them. CDR3 length equals 18 residues. The V gene's germline CDR1 is LGHDT and CDR2 YNNKEL (reference sequence).

This clonotype was seen a few times. The J gene is TRBJ1-5, the V gene TRBV7-9, with D possibly being TRBD1 (6 bases). This CDR3 is built from 15 residues. Per germline, CDR1 SEHNR and CDR2 FQNEAQ (reference sequence). Trimming stripped 5 bases from V and 0 bases from J, with 11 bases between. CDR3 bases: TGTGCCAGCAGCCCAGGGGTGAATAGCAATCAGCCCCAGCATTTT. The encoded protein is CASSPGVNSNQPQHF.

This clonotype was picked up many times. The V call is TRBV7-3, the J call TRBJ2-3; D is possibly TRBD1 (6 bases). This CDR3 has 14 residues. The germline V and J ends were trimmed by 1 base and 6 bases, with 11 bases remaining between them. Germline V lookup: CDR1 SGHTA, CDR2 FQGTGA. The CDR3 loop reads CASSLMQGSDTQYF. CDR3 in DNA: TGTGCCAGCAGCTTAATGCAGGGGAGCGATACGCAGTATTTT.

This clonotype was recorded many times. V usage is TRBV3-1 and J usage is TRBJ2-1, with D hard to call. The V and J ends lost 4 bases and 6 bases respectively, with 10 bases between them. The CDR3 runs to 13 residues. Germline CDR1 reads LGHDT; CDR2 reads YNNKEL (reference sequence). The CDR3 protein is CASSLPAGNEQFF. The DNA for the CDR3 is TGTGCCAGCAGCCTTCCAGCAGGCAATGAGCAGTTCTTC.

This clonotype was detected ten times or more. CDR3 amino acids: CASSGSGSSYNEQFF. In DNA form, the CDR3 reads TGTGCCAGCAGTGGAAGCGGCAGCTCCTACAATGAGCAGTTCTTC. The J gene is TRBJ2-1, the V gene TRBV6-1; tentative D call: TRBD2 (5 bases). Trimming took 4 bases from V and 0 from J, leaving 10 bases between them. Germline lookup yields CDR1 MNHNS and CDR2 SASEGT. The CDR3 consists of 15 residues.

This clonotype showed up many times. The chain uses TRBV29-1 and TRBJ1-1; perhaps TRBD1 as D (6 bases). The germline CDR1 and CDR2 sequences are SQVTM and ANQGSEA. The CDR3 runs 14 residues. With 6 bases removed from V and 2 bases from J, the gap between germline ends came to 16 bases. This CDR3 reads CSVIPRTVNTEAFF. DNA for the CDR3: TGCAGCGTGATTCCCCGGACAGTCAACACTGAAGCTTTCTTT.

This clonotype was recorded a few times. The chain employs TRBV7-9 and TRBJ1-5; a weak D match, TRBD1 (6 bases). The CDR3 consists of 15 residues. Germline CDR1 reads SEHNR; CDR2 reads FQNEAQ (reference sequence). V gave up 5 bases and J gave up 2 bases, with 13 bases separating them. In DNA form, the CDR3 reads TGTGCCAGCAGCCCCGCAGGGGTCGGCAATCAGCCCCAGCATTTT. Protein: CASSPAGVGNQPQHF.

This clonotype was picked up many times. The J gene is TRBJ2-7, the V gene TRBV5-8, with TRBD1 as a possible D gene (7 bases). Germline V CDR1 and CDR2: SGHTS, YDEGEE. The CDR3 runs 17 residues. Trimming stripped 3 bases from V and 2 bases from J, with 21 bases between. CDR3 in DNA: TGTGCCAGCAGCTCTATAATCGGGCAGGGGGGCACCTACGAGCAGTACTTC. Its protein product is CASSSIIGQGGTYEQYF.